This section outlines one TCR beta chain sequence together with its context. This clonotype was found a few times. Its antigen remains unidentified. The record has no base qualities; no much larger clone is one base away. Systemically healthy Caucasian individuals from Russia, over 30 in total and aged roughly 6 to 95 years, were included as donors. Around 10 milliliters of peripheral blood were collected from each donor into EDTA-treated Vacutainer tubes. Ficoll-Paque density-gradient centrifugation was used to isolate PBMCs, with at least 6 million per sample. Total RNA, at least 6 micrograms per sample, was extracted from PBMCs with Trizol reagent. For every donor, flow cytometry on a PBMC aliquot measured the percentage of naive CD45RAhigh/CD27high T cells. V gives up 6 bases and J gives up 2 bases, and the segment between their germline ends measures 16 bases. The CDR3, cysteine through phenylalanine, is 15 amino acids long. Just the 45-base CDR3 DNA is kept, in frame starting at base 1. CDR1 MNHNY and CDR2 SVGAGI are derived from the germline V gene (reference sequence).

The sample originates from a study of blood T cells in healthy people across ages (dated by TCRdb to the mid-2010s). Broadly, across the study: In model experiments, roughly one uniquely barcoded TCR beta cDNA molecule per two T cells was captured by template switching. The donors were split into four age groups: young (average around 15 years), middle-aged (39), aged (more than 60) and long-lived (roughly 77). Using deep sequencing normalized with unique cDNA molecular identifiers, the study measured how TCR beta repertoire diversity changes with age. To avoid experimental bias, donors of different ages were randomly spread across the sequencing lanes. Using the same blood draw, the study looked at two additional independent replicas of 1 million unique cDNA reads for two donors, one aged 18 to 30 and the other aged 80 or older.

The method behind the library was 5' RACE. The sequencing machine was an Illumina HiSeq 2500. A second roughly 6 to 12 cycle PCR used a sample-barcoded 5' primer and a J-beta primer mix. A template-switch 5' adaptor carrying 12 random nucleotides introduced a unique molecular identifier onto each TCR beta cDNA molecule. Each sample yielded at least 3 million CDR3-containing paired-end reads. The Mint cDNA synthesis kit, primed by a TRBC-specific oligonucleotide, was used to synthesize first-strand cDNA from all RNA. After uracil-DNA glycosylase treatment, a first 18-cycle PCR used universal primers M1SS and BC2_uni_R on all cDNA. The original pipeline was this. For normalization, 1 million high-quality reads were randomly selected from each sample, with every read carrying a distinct molecular identifier. Instead of being binned into consensus sequences, reads with shared molecular identifiers were discarded. MiTCR, set to a Q25 quality threshold and the strictest error-elimination algorithm, was used for CDR3 identification, clonotype clustering and error correction. A nonparametric unseen species model with Euler transformation was used to estimate a lower bound on total TCR beta diversity. The public reads were reprocessed in TCRdb via fastp at Q25 and MiXCR, keeping in-frame beta chains. CDR3 protein sequences are deduplicated, and each keeps its most common genes and DNA. V and J calls and clone size were set by TCRdb, not the authors. The table for this sample lists around 750,000 distinct CDR3 sequences; roughly 50% of them were counted only once. The ten top clones hold roughly 40% of the sample.

Paper-wide results and their limitations: Since profiling was done on bulk unsorted PBMCs, naive and antigen-experienced compartments could not be conclusively compared. The long-lived group showed more naive CD4+ T cells, fewer expanded clones and increased TCR diversity than the aged group, suggesting age selection. As age increased, observed TCR beta diversity per million T cells dropped in a roughly linear way, and a significant reduction was already evident by age 40. Estimates of total diversity from one million sequenced T cells were regarded as lower bounds and underestimates. A strong correlation was found between observed TCR beta diversity and the percentage of naive T cells measured by flow cytometry. Donor CMV infection status was unknown, potentially confounding age-related changes in expanded clonotypes.

The source material was blood. This TCR was sampled from an older man in good health. The V and J segments used are TRBV6-6 and TRBJ1-2, and possibly TRBD1, on 6 matching bases. The DNA sequence reads TGTGCCAGCAGCGTCAACAGGGTCCCAAACTATGGCTACACCTTC. The encoded protein is CASSVNRVPNYGYTF.